This TCR beta chain was captured by sequencing in a study of shared clonotypes between healthy human individuals. Across the whole study: Three plates were used per donor for CD4 naive, three for CD4 memory, two for CD8 naive and one for CD8 memory.

Study-wide points: Naive CD4 clonotype sharing across several donors was approximately 5%.

Donation came from healthy HIV-negative adults that had no recent acute infections or vaccinations. To note about this clone: The antigen is unknown.

Per the original methods: Filtering differed since immunoSEQ provided only junctions, with no quality scores. TCRdb keeps only in-frame clones here, not all; method: immunoSEQ multiplex PCR. V, J and clone size derive from that table, while D and trimming were established from the DNA sequence. The table records about 1 million clones, around 76% of them present only once. The specimen was memory CD4+ T cells sorted from blood. Indicated subset: CD45RA-negative fraction. The TCR comes from a man between 18 and 29 years old in good health.

Written as DNA, the CDR3 is TGTGCCAGCAGAGAGGCAGCTGCCGGGGAGCTGTTTTTT. Translating it yields CASREAAAGELFF. V usage is TRBV7-2 and J usage is TRBJ2-2; no firm D call. This CDR3 has 13 amino acids. Germline V gene sequence: CDR1 SGHTA, CDR2 FQGNSA. V was trimmed by 6 bases and J by 6 bases, leaving 11 bases between them.